The T cell receptor (delta chain) described here comes from a study of γδ T cells in repeated Plasmodium falciparum infection. Study details: The natural-infection arm compared Malian children under seasonal malaria with matched Australian children. Samples were taken at baseline, before some infections, and 21 days after each. Malian samples came from no-transmission periods or across acute febrile malaria episodes. Study findings and constraints: Vdelta2-negative gammadelta repertoires appeared less diverse and less shared in Malian than Australian children.

TCRdb re-processed the multiplex PCR reads using CATT. The data contain 93,000 or so delta-chain clones, 0.75% to 1% of them seen just once; the ten biggest clones take up over 8.5%. This clone showed up just a few times. No antigen is known for it. TCRdb has a much larger clone's protein, which differs at residues 12 and 17 from the translation of this DNA, likely because of a read error; what is shown is the protein translated from the DNA. From germline, CDR1 is TSWWSYY and CDR2 QGS. The CDR3 length is 19 residues. Gammadelta T cells were flow-sorted from PBMC into Vgamma9/Vdelta2+ and Vdelta2-negative populations for bulk analysis.

The sequence was obtained from a pool of human donors (malaria-infected and uninfected, not separated). The rearrangement uses TRDV1 and TRDJ1, with 8 bases matching TRDD3. Sequenced input: gamma-delta T cells from blood. The CDR3, as DNA: TGTGCTCTTCGGCCCGATTGCCCTTTCTGGGGGACACGCACCGATAAACCCATCTTT. This encodes CALRPDCPFWGTRTDKPIF.